A selection of T cell receptor beta chains follows, all from one sample in a study of shared clonotypes between healthy human individuals. The method was immunoSEQ multiplex PCR; TCRdb's version includes in-frame clones alone and lacks a portion of them. The table lists about 2,500,000 clones, over 85% of them singletons. The specimen sequenced was naive CD4+ T cells sorted from blood. The receptors were sampled from a man between 18 and 29 years old in good health. Each CDR3 is given without its conserved first and last residue. Each record gives: V gene, D gene, clone size, CDR3 length, J gene, CDR3 protein. D genes are given only for firm matches. Size is omitted from some rows. Given values are once, few, many or a class for expanded clones.

TRBV29-1	NA	NA	11	TRBJ1-2	SVEAQKGDGYT
TRBV7-3	NA	NA	11	TRBJ2-5	ASSLFREETQY
TRBV2	TRBD2	NA	14	TRBJ2-1	ASSRLAGGMRNEQF
TRBV28	TRBD1	once	14	TRBJ1-3	ASSSHDRGFGNTIY
TRBV4-2	TRBD1	NA	12	TRBJ1-1	ASSQVTGETEAF
TRBV29-1	NA	NA	12	TRBJ2-5	SAARYIGQETQY
TRBV25-1	NA	once	11	TRBJ2-3	ASSESGRDTQY
TRBV11-3	NA	NA	11	TRBJ2-7	ASSLEGSYEQY
TRBV6-6	TRBD1	once	12	TRBJ2-7	ASSPRTGSYEQY
TRBV7-8	NA	NA	13	TRBJ1-5	ASSPWGKGNQPQH
TRBV27	TRBD2	NA	13	TRBJ2-2	ASQPGTTPTGELF
TRBV19	NA	NA	12	TRBJ1-5	ASRKSYSNQPQH
TRBV5-1	TRBD1	NA	16	TRBJ1-1	ASNSRFNERRGPTEAF
TRBV5-1	NA	NA	11	TRBJ1-1	ASTFAGNTEAF
TRBV2	NA	NA	12	TRBJ1-5	ASSDKASNQPQH
TRBV5-4	NA	NA	13	TRBJ1-1	ASSLVAPKDTEAF
TRBV18	NA	NA	9	TRBJ2-1	ASSQETEGF
TRBV6-1	NA	NA	10	TRBJ2-7	ASKQGGYEQY
TRBV21-1	NA	NA	14	TRBJ1-5	ASSKTRGESNQPQH
TRBV30	TRBD2	once	12	TRBJ2-3	AWRIGGGTDTQY
TRBV5-8	TRBD2	NA	14	TRBJ2-2	ASSRPGTTRIGELF
TRBV11-2	NA	NA	16	TRBJ1-2	ASSLGGARGGGGYGYT
TRBV5-5	NA	NA	13	TRBJ2-5	ASSIGRVPQETQY
TRBV5-4	NA	NA	12	TRBJ2-7	ASSLTGQTYEQY
TRBV28	NA	few	11	TRBJ1-5	ASSLAGTLSQH
TRBV7-9	TRBD1	NA	13	TRBJ1-1	ASSFQGGTATEAF
TRBV21-1	NA	NA	13	TRBJ1-4	ASSKRTGRREKLF
TRBV7-9	NA	NA	12	TRBJ2-3	ASSPSGWGDTQY
TRBV20-1	NA	NA	9	TRBJ2-7	SALYTYEQY
TRBV6-1	NA	NA	12	TRBJ2-7	ASSERDTTYEQY
TRBV5-1	TRBD2	NA	14	TRBJ2-7	ASSFTSGKGNYEQY
TRBV7-2	NA	NA	11	TRBJ1-4	ASRGGLNEKLF
TRBV5-1	TRBD1	NA	12	TRBJ2-7	ASSLRDSSGEQY
TRBV4-3	NA	once	12	TRBJ2-7	ASSQVISSYEQY
TRBV5-1	TRBD1	NA	14	TRBJ1-3	ASSLGGGFSGNTIY
TRBV2	TRBD2	NA	14	TRBJ2-7	ASGEVGRALSYEQY
TRBV28	TRBD2	NA	17	TRBJ2-1	ASSPQGLAGPFDYNEQF
TRBV5-1	TRBD2	NA	11	TRBJ2-5	ASTLAGVSTQY
TRBV9	TRBD2	NA	12	TRBJ2-7	ASSTGLAGNEQY
TRBV7-2	NA	NA	12	TRBJ1-6	ASTRDMYNSPLH
TRBV4-1	NA	NA	15	TRBJ1-4	ASSQSGRVATNEKLF
TRBV28	TRBD1	once	13	TRBJ2-5	ASSSRTGGMETQY
TRBV5-6	TRBD1	NA	13	TRBJ2-4	ASSLAGQGGPIQY
TRBV30	NA	NA	11	TRBJ1-4	AWSVQSNEKLF
TRBV7-9	NA	NA	14	TRBJ2-1	ASSFPPGGIGVEQF
TRBV6-5	NA	NA	11	TRBJ1-1	ASSWPGNTEAF
TRBV30	TRBD1	few	13	TRBJ1-5	AWSLSTGVNQPQH
TRBV15	NA	NA	16	TRBJ1-1	ATSRDRSGGYLNTEAF
TRBV14	NA	NA	12	TRBJ1-1	ASSRNLGGTEAF
TRBV7-2	NA	NA	14	TRBJ2-1	ASSPIRGRGQNEQF
TRBV5-6	TRBD1	once	11	TRBJ2-5	ASSRDSQETQY
TRBV6-5	NA	NA	14	TRBJ1-6	ASSYGRQGRHSPLH
TRBV12-5	NA	NA	13	TRBJ2-2	ASGTGQSNTGELF
TRBV6-1	TRBD1	NA	11	TRBJ1-4	ASHDREIGKLF
TRBV7-2	NA	NA	11	TRBJ1-2	ASSLGQFYGYT
TRBV5-1	NA	NA	14	TRBJ2-5	ASSSDLTGRSETQY
TRBV6-6	NA	NA	13	TRBJ1-1	ASRDSGLSYTEAF
TRBV21-1	NA	NA	12	TRBJ2-7	ANLTGDLSYEQY
TRBV5-8	NA	NA	12	TRBJ1-4	ASSTGVAGEKLF